The rows below give T cell receptor beta chains drawn from one sample of a study of monozygotic twins with inflammatory bowel disease. TCRdb derives one entry per CDR3 protein from the 5' RACE reads, leaving out DNA. This sample's clone table lists fewer than 200,000 distinct CDR3 sequences. Material for sequencing was blood. All receptors come from a human donor with ulcerative colitis or Crohn's disease, or a healthy co-twin of an affected twin (not recorded which). Both conserved end residues are part of each CDR3. Each record gives: V gene, J gene, CDR3 protein.

TRBV6-2/TRBV6-3	TRBJ2-2	CASSLDYPGELFF
TRBV6-1	TRBJ2-1	CASSHLAGEWNEQFF
TRBV12-5	TRBJ2-6	CASGPGDWEPSGANVLTF
TRBV4-2	TRBJ1-4	CASSQDPGPGEKLFF
TRBV27	TRBJ2-6	CASSLRRPGGSSGANVLTF
TRBV20-1	TRBJ2-2	CSAKPGLAGTGELFF
TRBV24-1	TRBJ2-7	CATSLGNSYEQYF
TRBV11-2	TRBJ1-1	CASSLGTGIPGGFF
TRBV19	TRBJ2-1	CASRSNSGSPYNEQFF
TRBV28	TRBJ1-2	CASSPVLGNYGYTF
TRBV6-2/TRBV6-3	TRBJ2-4	CASSFLGTEGNIQYF
TRBV10-3	TRBJ2-1	CAISGASGSSYNEQFF
TRBV5-1	TRBJ2-5	CASSSRGETQYF
TRBV11-2	TRBJ1-5	CASSLVPSQGINQPQHF
TRBV23-1	TRBJ2-7	CASSQLGYRIPYEQYF
TRBV30	TRBJ2-7	CAWRARADYSYEQYF
TRBV20-1	TRBJ1-2	CSASGGGTGVFHGYTF
TRBV24-1	TRBJ2-2	CATSRTGDFNTGELFF
TRBV20-1	TRBJ2-1	CSASVAEYSYNEQFF
TRBV11-2	TRBJ1-6	CASSLEGASNSPLHF
TRBV5-6	TRBJ2-3	CASSPTVDTQYF
TRBV7-3	TRBJ2-1	CASSLSPGQQNYNEQFF
TRBV27	TRBJ2-3	CASRSHGSGDTQYF
TRBV20-1	TRBJ2-2	CSASWQGNTGELFF
TRBV6-5	TRBJ1-6	CASSYEGGFSYNSPLHF
TRBV6-4	TRBJ2-1	CASSHGTAGLAGVNNEQFF
TRBV5-4	TRBJ2-3	CASSSGGQGADTQYF
TRBV5-4	TRBJ2-3	CASSLGRSATDTQYF
TRBV10-3	TRBJ2-1	CAISERPSSYNEQFF
TRBV25-1	TRBJ2-5	CASSEWGAGPQETQYF
TRBV7-2	TRBJ2-1	CASRQDTAGGNEQFF
TRBV7-2	TRBJ2-5	CASSLQGREETQYF
TRBV7-2	TRBJ1-1	CASSYRQKNTEAFF
TRBV5-1	TRBJ1-1	CASSFTQGMTTEAFF
TRBV5-1	TRBJ2-7	CASSLFSWLSYEQYF
TRBV5-5	TRBJ1-4	CASSSNRGDEKLFF
TRBV10-3	TRBJ2-5	CAISVPSRPETQYF
TRBV5-1	TRBJ2-3	CASRREDTQYF
TRBV11-2	TRBJ2-3	CASTGNLDTQYF
TRBV10-3	TRBJ2-4	CAISAAGGKNIQYF
TRBV9	TRBJ2-1	CASSVAGESYNEQFF
TRBV3-1	TRBJ1-2	CASSQDTQIYGYTF
TRBV4-3	TRBJ2-3	CASSQDQGYLPAQYF
TRBV28	TRBJ2-7	CASSPTGTGATYEQYF
TRBV5-1	TRBJ2-2	CASSLDGDPNTGELFF
TRBV27	TRBJ1-2	CASSLSAGNYGYTF